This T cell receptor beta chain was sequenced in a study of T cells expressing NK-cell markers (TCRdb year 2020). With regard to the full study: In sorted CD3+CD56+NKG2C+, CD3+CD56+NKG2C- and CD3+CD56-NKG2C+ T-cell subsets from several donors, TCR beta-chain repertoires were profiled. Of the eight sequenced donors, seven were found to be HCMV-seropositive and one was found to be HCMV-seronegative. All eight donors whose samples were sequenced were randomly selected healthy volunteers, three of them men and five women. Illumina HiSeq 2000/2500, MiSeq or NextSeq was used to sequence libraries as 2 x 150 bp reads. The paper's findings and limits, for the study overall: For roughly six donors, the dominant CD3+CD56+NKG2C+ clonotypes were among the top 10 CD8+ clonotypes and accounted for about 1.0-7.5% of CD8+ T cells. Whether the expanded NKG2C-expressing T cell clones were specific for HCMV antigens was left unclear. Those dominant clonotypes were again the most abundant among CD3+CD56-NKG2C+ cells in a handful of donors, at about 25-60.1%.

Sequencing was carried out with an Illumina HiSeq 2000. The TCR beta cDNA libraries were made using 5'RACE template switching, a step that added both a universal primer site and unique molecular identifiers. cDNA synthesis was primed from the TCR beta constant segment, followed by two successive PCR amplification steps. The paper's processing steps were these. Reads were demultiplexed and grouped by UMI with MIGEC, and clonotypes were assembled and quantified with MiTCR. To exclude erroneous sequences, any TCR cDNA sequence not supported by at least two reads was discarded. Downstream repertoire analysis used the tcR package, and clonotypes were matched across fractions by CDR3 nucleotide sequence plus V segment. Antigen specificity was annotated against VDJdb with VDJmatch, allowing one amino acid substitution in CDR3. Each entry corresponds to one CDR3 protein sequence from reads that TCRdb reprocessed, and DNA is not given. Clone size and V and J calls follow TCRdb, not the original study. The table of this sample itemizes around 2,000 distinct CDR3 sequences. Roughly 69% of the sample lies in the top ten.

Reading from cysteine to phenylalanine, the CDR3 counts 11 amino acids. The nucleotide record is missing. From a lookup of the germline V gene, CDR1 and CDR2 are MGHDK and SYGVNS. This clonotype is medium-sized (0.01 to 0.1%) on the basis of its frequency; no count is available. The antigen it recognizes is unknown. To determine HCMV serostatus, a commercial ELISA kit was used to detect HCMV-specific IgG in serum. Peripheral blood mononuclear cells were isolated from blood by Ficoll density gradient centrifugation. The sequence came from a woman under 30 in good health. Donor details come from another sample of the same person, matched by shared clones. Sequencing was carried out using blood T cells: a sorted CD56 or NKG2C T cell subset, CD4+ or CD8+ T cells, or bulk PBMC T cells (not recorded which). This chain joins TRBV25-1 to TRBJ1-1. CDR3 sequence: CASSEYRFSFF.